The 11 T cell receptor beta chains listed next were all sequenced from one sample in a study of patients and donors after allogeneic stem cell transplantation. Using its own MiXCR run on the RT-PCR reads, TCRdb lists one record per CDR3 protein. This table holds about 200,000 distinct CDR3 sequences, roughly 38% found once. Material for sequencing was blood, either unsorted or a sorted T cell fraction (not recorded which). These receptors were collected from a human donor who was either an allogeneic HSCT recipient or a stem cell or donor lymphocyte infusion donor (not recorded which). It is not recorded whose cells these are; they may come from a transplant donor.

This clonotype was seen more than once but under ten times. V usage is TRBV6-6 and J usage is TRBJ2-2; D is undetermined. V dropped 2 bases and J dropped 9 bases, with 4 bases sitting between them. This CDR3 comprises 11 residues. Per the germline V gene, CDR1 is MNHNY and CDR2 is SVGAGI (reference sequence). CDR3 amino acids: CASSYERELFF. CDR3 sequence (DNA): TGTGCCAGCAGTTACGAAAGGGAGCTGTTTTTT.

This clonotype was detected only a few times. At one boundary the junction diverges from the germline segment, which might be a read error. CDR3 loop: CASILRDRAANYGYTF. CDR3 in DNA: TGTGCCAGCATCTTAAGAGACAGGGCGGCTAACTATGGCTACACCTTC. V gene TRBV7-2 combines with J gene TRBJ1-2; 7 positions match TRBD1. The CDR3 is 16 residues long. From germline, CDR1 is SGHTA and CDR2 FQGNSA. Supplemented by reference TRBV7-2 and TRBJ1-2, the full variable domain reads GAGVSQSPSNKVTEKGKDVELRCDPISGHTALYWYRQSLGQGLEFLIYFQGNSAPDKSGLPSDRFSAERTGGSVSTLTIQRTQQEDSAVYLCASILRDRAANYGYTFGSGTRLTVV.

CDR3 coding DNA: TGTGCCAGCAGCTTGGGGGACATTCGATGGACTCAGCCCCAGCATTTT. This gives the protein CASSLGDIRWTQPQHF. The gene calls are TRBV5-5 and TRBJ1-5; the D gene is possibly TRBD1 (6 bases). Trimming took 0 bases from V and 6 from J, leaving 16 bases between them. The germline CDR1 and CDR2 sequences are SGHKS and YYEKEE (reference sequence). This CDR3 is 16 amino acids long.

The chain combines TRBV29-1 with TRBJ1-1; D gene uncertain. The V end was cut by 7 bases, the J end by 1 base, with 13 bases between. The CDR3 extends over 13 amino acids. Germline loops: CDR1 SQVTM, CDR2 ANQGSEA. CDR3 loop: CSAFGVSNTEAFF. The CDR3 nucleotides read TGCAGCGCTTTTGGGGTCTCGAACACTGAAGCTTTCTTT.

The CDR3 region is CASSLERNEQYF. DNA of the CDR3: TGTGCCAGCAGCTTGGAGAGGAACGAGCAGTACTTC. The chain is built from TRBV5-6 and TRBJ2-7; D is uncertain. This CDR3 contains 12 residues. Germline CDR1 is SGHDT and CDR2 is YYEEEE. V was trimmed by 0 bases and J by 5 bases, leaving 6 bases between them.

CDR3 residues: CASSPSRAKGLFF. The CDR3 nucleotides read TGTGCCAGCAGCCCAAGTCGGGCGAAGGGACTGTTTTTT. This chain links TRBV7-9 with TRBJ1-4; D gene uncertain. The CDR3 runs 13 residues. Trimming took 5 bases from V and 13 from J, leaving 17 bases between them. The germline V gene has CDR1 SEHNR and CDR2 FQNEAQ (reference sequence).

The chain employs TRBV7-3 and TRBJ2-5, with D unclear. Germline V gene sequence: CDR1 SGHTA, CDR2 FQGTGA. The V and J ends lost 0 bases and 4 bases respectively, with 6 bases between them. This CDR3 spans 13 amino acids. Written as DNA, the CDR3 is TGTGCCAGCAGCTTAACGAGAGTAGAGACCCAGTACTTC. Its protein is CASSLTRVETQYF. Full variable domain (rest looked up from reference TRBV7-3 and TRBJ2-5): GAGVSQTPSNKVTEKGKYVELRCDPISGHTALYWYRQSLGQGPEFLIYFQGTGAADDSGLPNDRFFAVRPEGSVSTLKIQRTERGDSAVYLCASSLTRVETQYFGPGTRLLVL.

The chain uses TRBV6-5 and TRBJ2-3; weak D call: TRBD1 (5 bases). This CDR3 is built from 17 residues. V dropped 6 bases and J dropped 1 base, with 20 bases sitting between them. Germline V gene sequence: CDR1 MNHEY, CDR2 SVGAGI. In nucleotides, the CDR3 is TGTGCCAGCAGAGCCCCTCGACAGTACAGTGGCACAGATACGCAGTATTTT. This sequence encodes CASRAPRQYSGTDTQYF.

This clonotype occurred a few times. The chain has TRBV6-6 and TRBJ1-5; TRBD1 agrees at 10 bases. The CDR3 length is 15 residues. CDR1 is MNHNY, CDR2 SVGAGI, per germline (reference sequence). V trimming: 6 bases; J trimming: 1 base; junction bases outside the gene matches: 3. For the CDR3, the DNA is TGTGCCAGCAGCACGGGACAGGGGAGCAATCAGCCCCAGCATTTT. Amino acid sequence: CASSTGQGSNQPQHF.

The chain employs TRBV28 and TRBJ1-2; perhaps TRBD1 as D (5 bases). There are 13 residues in the CDR3. The V gene lost 5 bases and the J gene lost 7 bases, with 14 bases spanning the gap. The germline V gene encodes CDR1 MDHEN and CDR2 SYDVKM. CDR3 loop: CASSPGVRGGYTF. DNA of the CDR3: TGTGCCAGCAGTCCGGGAGTTAGGGGTGGCTACACCTTC.

This clonotype was found a few times. This rearrangement joins TRBV7-7 to TRBJ2-2; weak D call: TRBD2 (5 bases). The length of the CDR3 is 14 residues. The ends were cut back, 6 bases at V and 2 bases at J, with 10 bases in the middle. Germline-derived CDR1 and CDR2 are SSHAT and FNYEAQ (reference sequence). In DNA form, the CDR3 reads TGTGCCAGCAGATGGACTCCAAACACCGGGGAGCTGTTTTTT. Translated, it gives CASRWTPNTGELFF.